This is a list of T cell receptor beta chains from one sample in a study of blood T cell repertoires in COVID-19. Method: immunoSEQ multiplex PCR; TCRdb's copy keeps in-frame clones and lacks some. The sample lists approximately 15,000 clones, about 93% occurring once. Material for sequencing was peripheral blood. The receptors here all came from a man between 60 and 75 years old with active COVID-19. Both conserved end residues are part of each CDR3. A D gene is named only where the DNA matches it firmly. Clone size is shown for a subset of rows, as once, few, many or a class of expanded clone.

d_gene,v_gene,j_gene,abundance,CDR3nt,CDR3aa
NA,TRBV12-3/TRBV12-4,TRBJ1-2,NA,TGTGCCAGCAGGCCCCGAGGCGTCGATGGCTACACCTTC,CASRPRGVDGYTF
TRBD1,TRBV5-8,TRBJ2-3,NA,TGTGCCAGCAGCTTGGCAGGGGGAAGTACAGATACGCAGTATTTT,CASSLAGGSTDTQYF
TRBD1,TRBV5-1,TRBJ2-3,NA,TGCGCCAGCAGCTTAGCACAGGGGGCTATTGCGGATACGCAGTATTTT,CASSLAQGAIADTQYF
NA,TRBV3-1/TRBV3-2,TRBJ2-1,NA,TGTGCCAGCAGCCATCCGTCCAATGAGCAGTTCTTC,CASSHPSNEQFF
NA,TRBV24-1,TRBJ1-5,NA,TGTGCCACCAGTGATCCCGGGGCGGTCGGGGGGACCCAGCATTTT,CATSDPGAVGGTQHF
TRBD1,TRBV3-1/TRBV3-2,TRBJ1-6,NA,TGTGCCAGCAGCCAATCCGGGACAGGGACTTCACCCCTCCACTTT,CASSQSGTGTSPLHF
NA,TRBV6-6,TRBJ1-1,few,TGTGCCAGCAGTGAGACAGGTCTGAACACTGAAGCTTTCTTT,CASSETGLNTEAFF
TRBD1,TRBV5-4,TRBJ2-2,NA,TGTGCCAGCAGCTTGGTTAGACAGGGGGGAACCGGGGAGCTGTTTTTT,CASSLVRQGGTGELFF
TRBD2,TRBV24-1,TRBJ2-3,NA,TGTGCCACCGCGGCGGGGGGGCAGACAGATACGCAGTATTTT,CATAAGGQTDTQYF
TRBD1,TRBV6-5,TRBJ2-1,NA,TGTGCCAGCAGTTCACGGGACAGGGGCAATGAGCAGTTCTTC,CASSSRDRGNEQFF
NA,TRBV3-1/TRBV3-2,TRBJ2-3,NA,TGTGCCAGCAGTCCGGAGTGGGCAGATACGCAGTATTTT,CASSPEWADTQYF
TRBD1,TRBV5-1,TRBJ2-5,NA,TGCGCCAGCAGCCCGGGACAGGGCGGAGAGACCCAGTACTTC,CASSPGQGGETQYF
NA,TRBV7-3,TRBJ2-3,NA,TGTGCCAGCAGCTTAGGGGGGATTAGCACAGATACGCAGTATTTT,CASSLGGISTDTQYF
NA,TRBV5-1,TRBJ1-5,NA,TGCGCCAGCAGCTTGGGGGCAAGGCAGCCCCAGCATTTT,CASSLGARQPQHF
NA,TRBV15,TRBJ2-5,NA,TGTGCCACCAGCAGAGACGCCGGGGAGGAGACCCAGTACTTC,CATSRDAGEETQYF
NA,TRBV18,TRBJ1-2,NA,TGTGCCAGCTCACCAAACCGCGCAGGGTTTCAGGATGGCTACACCTTC,CASSPNRAGFQDGYTF
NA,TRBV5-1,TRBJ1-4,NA,TGCGCCAGCAGGGAGGGAGGAACTAATGAAAAACTGTTTTTT,CASREGGTNEKLFF
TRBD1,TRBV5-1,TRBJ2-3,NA,TGCGCCAGCAGCACGGGACAGGGTCTAACAGATACGCAGTATTTT,CASSTGQGLTDTQYF
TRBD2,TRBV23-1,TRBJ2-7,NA,TGCGCCAGCAGTCACCCCGGGACTAAAGGCTCCGAGCAGTACTTC,CASSHPGTKGSEQYF
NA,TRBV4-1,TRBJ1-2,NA,TGCGCCAGCAGTCGAATCGGAACAGGGCTTTCTAACTATGGCTACACCTTC,CASSRIGTGLSNYGYTF
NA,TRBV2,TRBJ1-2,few,TGTGCCAGCAGTGACTTGGAGTCCTATGGCTACACCTTC,CASSDLESYGYTF
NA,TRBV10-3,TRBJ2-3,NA,TGTGCCATCAGAGGGGGGGACACCCCCGTGATTACGCAGTATTTT,CAIRGGDTPVITQYF
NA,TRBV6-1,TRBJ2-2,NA,TGTGCCAGCAGTGAATTAGAGTACACCGGGGAGCTGTTTTTT,CASSELEYTGELFF
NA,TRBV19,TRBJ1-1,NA,TGTGCCAGTAGTATCCCGACAGGTCCAGTTATTGACACTGAAGCTTTCTTT,CASSIPTGPVIDTEAFF
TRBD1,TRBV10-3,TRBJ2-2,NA,TGTGCCATCAGGGGACAGACTCTCACCGGGGAGCTGTTTTTT,CAIRGQTLTGELFF
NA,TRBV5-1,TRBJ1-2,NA,TGCGCCAGCAGCTTGGCCTCAGGGGCGGACTATGGCTACACCTTC,CASSLASGADYGYTF
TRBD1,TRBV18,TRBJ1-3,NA,TGTGCCAGCTCATCAAAGACAGGGAACTCTGGAAACACCATATATTTT,CASSSKTGNSGNTIYF
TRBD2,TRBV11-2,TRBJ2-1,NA,TGTGCCAGCAGCTCAGGACTAGCGGGGGTTGAGCAGTTCTTC,CASSSGLAGVEQFF
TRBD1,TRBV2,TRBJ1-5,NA,TGTGCCAGCAGAACCGACAGGGCTTATAGCAATCAGCCCCAGCATTTT,CASRTDRAYSNQPQHF
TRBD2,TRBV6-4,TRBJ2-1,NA,TGTGCCAGCAGTCCTAGCGGGGGGGCGAATGAGCAGTTCTTC,CASSPSGGANEQFF
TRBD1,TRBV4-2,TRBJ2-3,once,TGTGCCAGCAGTGCAAGGACAGGGTGGCGTTCAGATACGCAGTATTTT,CASSARTGWRSDTQYF
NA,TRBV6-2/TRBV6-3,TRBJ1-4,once,TGTGCCAGCAGCACAGGAACTGGAGAAGAAAAACTGTTTTTT,CASSTGTGEEKLFF
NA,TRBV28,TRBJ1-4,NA,TGTGCCAGCCTGGCGGGGGCTAATGAAAAACTGTTTTTT,CASLAGANEKLFF
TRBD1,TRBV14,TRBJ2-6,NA,TGTGCCAGCAGCCGCGACAGGGCTGGGGCCAACGTCCTGACTTTC,CASSRDRAGANVLTF
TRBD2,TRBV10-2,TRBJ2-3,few,TGCGCCACCAGACCTGGCGGGGGGGCCGCATATTTT,CATRPGGGAAYF
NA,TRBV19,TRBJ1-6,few,TGTGCCAGTAGTTTGGGGCAGGATTCACCCCTCCACTTT,CASSLGQDSPLHF
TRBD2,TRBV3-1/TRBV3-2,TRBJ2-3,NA,TGTGCCAGCTCCAAGACTAGCGGGGGTAGAAGAAGGAGCACAGATACGCAGTATTTT,CASSKTSGGRRRSTDTQYF
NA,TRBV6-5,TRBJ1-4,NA,TGTGCCAGCAGTTATACAGGAAAGGGTAATGAAAAACTGTTTTTT,CASSYTGKGNEKLFF
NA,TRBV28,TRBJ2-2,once,TGTGCCAGCAGTGGGGGGAATTACGGCGGGGAGCTGTTTTTT,CASSGGNYGGELFF
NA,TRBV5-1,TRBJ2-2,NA,TGCGCCAGCAGCCCCCGGGACAAGGGAACCGGGGAGCTGTTTTTT,CASSPRDKGTGELFF
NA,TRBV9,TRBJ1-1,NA,TGTGCCAGCAGCACCCGCCGGGGGGGGGTGGATGAAGCTTTCTTT,CASSTRRGGVDEAFF
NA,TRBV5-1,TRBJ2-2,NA,TGCGCCAGCAGCTTGTTTCAACTAGAACTCGGGGAGCTGTTTTTT,CASSLFQLELGELFF
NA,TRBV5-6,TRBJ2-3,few,TGTGCCAGCAGCCGGGATGGGGGGACCGGCACAGATACGCAGTATTTT,CASSRDGGTGTDTQYF
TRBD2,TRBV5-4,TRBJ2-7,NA,TGTGCCAGCAGAAAGAGCGGGGGGAGCTCCTACGAGCAGTACTTC,CASRKSGGSSYEQYF
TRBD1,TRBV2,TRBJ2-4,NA,TGTGCCAGCAGCGGGGACAGGGGAGGTAACATTCAGTACTTC,CASSGDRGGNIQYF
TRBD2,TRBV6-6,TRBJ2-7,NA,TGTGCCAGCAGTCCTGACAGGTTTAGCGGGGCCTCCTACGAGCAGTACTTC,CASSPDRFSGASYEQYF
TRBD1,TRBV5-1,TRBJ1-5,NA,TGCGCCAGCAGTCCGGGACAGGGGGCTCATCAGCCCCAGCATTTT,CASSPGQGAHQPQHF
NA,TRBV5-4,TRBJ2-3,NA,TGTGCCAGCAGCTTGGACAGAGGGTTTTCGGATACGCAGTATTTT,CASSLDRGFSDTQYF
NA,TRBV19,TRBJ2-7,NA,TGTGCCAGTTCGACAGTCACGGGCTACGAGCAGTACTTC,CASSTVTGYEQYF
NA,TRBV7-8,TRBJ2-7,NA,TGTGCCAGCAGCTTAGCTCAATTCTACGAGCAGTACTTC,CASSLAQFYEQYF
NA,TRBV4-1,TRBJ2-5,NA,TGCGCCAGCAGCCAGGGTCTAGCGAGGGAGACCCAGTACTTC,CASSQGLARETQYF
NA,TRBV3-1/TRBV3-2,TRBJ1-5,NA,TGTGCCAGCAGTTTAGGGGGAACCGGGCAGCCCCAGCATTTT,CASSLGGTGQPQHF
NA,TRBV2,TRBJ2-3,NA,TGTGCCAGCAGCGTTAGCACAGATACGCAGTATTTT,CASSVSTDTQYF
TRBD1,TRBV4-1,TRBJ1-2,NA,TGCGCCAGCAGCCAAGCCACAGGGGTCTATGGCTACACCTTC,CASSQATGVYGYTF
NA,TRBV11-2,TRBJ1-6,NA,TGTGCCAGCAGCTTAGAATGGGAGGCAGGTAATTCACCCCTCCACTTT,CASSLEWEAGNSPLHF